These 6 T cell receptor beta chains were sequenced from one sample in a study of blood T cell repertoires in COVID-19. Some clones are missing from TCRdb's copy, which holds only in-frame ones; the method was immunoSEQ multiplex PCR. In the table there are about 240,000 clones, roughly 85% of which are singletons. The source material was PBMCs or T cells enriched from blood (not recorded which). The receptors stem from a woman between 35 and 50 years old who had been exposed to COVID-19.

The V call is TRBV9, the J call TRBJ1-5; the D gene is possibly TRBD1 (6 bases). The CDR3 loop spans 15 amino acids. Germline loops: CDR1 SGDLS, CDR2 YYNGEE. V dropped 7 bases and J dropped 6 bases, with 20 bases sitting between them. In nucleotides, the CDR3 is TGTGCCAGCGGTAGGGGCAGGGGTGAAAGTCAGCCCCAGCATTTT. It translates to CASGRGRGESQPQHF.

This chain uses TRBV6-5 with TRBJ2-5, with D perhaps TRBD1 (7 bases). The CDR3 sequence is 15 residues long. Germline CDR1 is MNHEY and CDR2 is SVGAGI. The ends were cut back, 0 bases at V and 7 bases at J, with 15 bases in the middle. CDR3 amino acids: CASSYSGGPGGTQYF. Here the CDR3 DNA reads TGTGCCAGCAGTTACTCAGGGGGGCCAGGGGGGACCCAGTACTTC.

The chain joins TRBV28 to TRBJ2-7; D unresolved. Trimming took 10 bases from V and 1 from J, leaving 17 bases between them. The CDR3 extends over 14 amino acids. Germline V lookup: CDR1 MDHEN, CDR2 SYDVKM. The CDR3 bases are TGTGCCACGCGCGCTAACGATTGGTCCTACGAGCAGTACTTC. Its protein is CATRANDWSYEQYF. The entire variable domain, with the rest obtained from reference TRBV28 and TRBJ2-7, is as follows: DVKVTQSSRYLVKRTGEKVFLECVQDMDHENMFWYRQDPGLGLRLIYFSYDVKMKEKGDIPEGYSVSREKKERFSLILESASTNQTSMYLCATRANDWSYEQYFGPGTRLTVT.

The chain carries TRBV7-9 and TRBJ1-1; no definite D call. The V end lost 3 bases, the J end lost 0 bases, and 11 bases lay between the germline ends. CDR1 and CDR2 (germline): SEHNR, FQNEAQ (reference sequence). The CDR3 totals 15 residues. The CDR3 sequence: CASSFDHSMNTEAFF. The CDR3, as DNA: TGTGCCAGCAGCTTTGATCACAGCATGAACACTGAAGCTTTCTTT.

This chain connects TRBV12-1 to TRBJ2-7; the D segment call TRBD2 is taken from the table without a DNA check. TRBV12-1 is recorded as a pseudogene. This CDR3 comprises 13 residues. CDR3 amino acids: CASSFGTSDEQYF. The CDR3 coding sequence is TGTGCCAGCAGCTTCGGGACTAGCGACGAGCAGTACTTC.

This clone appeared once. Here the CDR3 DNA reads TGTGCCAGCAGCTCGATCGGTGAAAAACTGTTTTTT. Translated, it gives CASSSIGEKLFF. The chain uses TRBV11-2 and TRBJ1-4; D unclear. Germline assignment: CDR1 SGHAT and CDR2 FQNNGV. Trimming shortened V by 4 bases and J by 7 bases, and 7 bases separated the two germline ends. The CDR3 length is 12 residues.